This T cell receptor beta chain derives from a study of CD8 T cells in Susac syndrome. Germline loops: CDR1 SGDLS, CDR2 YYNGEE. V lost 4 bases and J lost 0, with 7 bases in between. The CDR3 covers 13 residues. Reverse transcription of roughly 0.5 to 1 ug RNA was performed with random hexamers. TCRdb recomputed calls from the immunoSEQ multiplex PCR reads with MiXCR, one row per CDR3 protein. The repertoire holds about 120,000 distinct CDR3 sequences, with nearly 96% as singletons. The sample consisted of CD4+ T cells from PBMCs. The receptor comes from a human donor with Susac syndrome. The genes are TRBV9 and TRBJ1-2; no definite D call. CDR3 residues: CASSREPNYGYTF. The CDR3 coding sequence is TGTGCCAGCAGCCGAGAGCCTAACTATGGCTACACCTTC.